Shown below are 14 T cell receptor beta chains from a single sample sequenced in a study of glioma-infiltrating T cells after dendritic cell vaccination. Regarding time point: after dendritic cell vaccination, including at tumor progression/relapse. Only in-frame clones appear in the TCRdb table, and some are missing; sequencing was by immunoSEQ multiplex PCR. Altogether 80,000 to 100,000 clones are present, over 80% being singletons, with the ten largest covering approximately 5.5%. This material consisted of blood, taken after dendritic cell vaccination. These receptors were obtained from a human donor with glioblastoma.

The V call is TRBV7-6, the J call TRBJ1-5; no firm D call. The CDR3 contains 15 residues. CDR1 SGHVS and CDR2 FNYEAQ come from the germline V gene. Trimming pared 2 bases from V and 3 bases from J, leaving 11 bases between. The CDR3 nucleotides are TGTGCCAGCAGCTTAAGTTTTGGCACCAATCAGCCCCAGCATTTT. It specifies CASSLSFGTNQPQHF. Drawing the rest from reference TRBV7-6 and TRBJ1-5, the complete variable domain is GAGVSQSPRYKVTKRGQDVALRCDPISGHVSLYWYRQALGQGPEFLTYFNYEAQQDKSGLPNDRFSAERPEGSISTLTIQRTEQRDSAMYRCASSLSFGTNQPQHFGDGTRLSIL.

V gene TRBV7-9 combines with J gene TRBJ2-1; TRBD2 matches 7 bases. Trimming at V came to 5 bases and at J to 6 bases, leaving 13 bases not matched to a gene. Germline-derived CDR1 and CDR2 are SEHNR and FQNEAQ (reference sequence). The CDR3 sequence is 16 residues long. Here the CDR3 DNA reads TGTGCCAGCAGCCCCCATGGGTGGGGGGAGGGCAATGAGCAGTTCTTC. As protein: CASSPHGWGEGNEQFF.

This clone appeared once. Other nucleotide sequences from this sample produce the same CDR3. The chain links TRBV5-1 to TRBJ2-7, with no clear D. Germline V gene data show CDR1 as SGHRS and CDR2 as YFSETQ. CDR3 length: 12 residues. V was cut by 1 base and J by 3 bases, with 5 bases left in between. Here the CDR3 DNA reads TGCGCCAGCAGCTTGACCGGCTACGAGCAGTACTTC. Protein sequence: CASSLTGYEQYF.

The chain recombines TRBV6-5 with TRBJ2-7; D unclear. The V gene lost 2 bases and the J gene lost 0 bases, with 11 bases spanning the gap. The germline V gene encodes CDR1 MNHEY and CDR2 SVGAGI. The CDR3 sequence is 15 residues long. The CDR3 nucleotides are TGTGCCAGCAGTTACACCCTCTCGGGCTCCTACGAGCAGTACTTC. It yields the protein CASSYTLSGSYEQYF.

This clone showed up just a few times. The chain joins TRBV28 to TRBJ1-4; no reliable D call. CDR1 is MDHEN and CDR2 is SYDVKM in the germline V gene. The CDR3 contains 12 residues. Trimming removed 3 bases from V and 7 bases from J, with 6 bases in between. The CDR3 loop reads CASSLNGEKLFF. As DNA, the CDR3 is TGTGCCAGCAGTTTGAACGGTGAAAAACTGTTTTTT.

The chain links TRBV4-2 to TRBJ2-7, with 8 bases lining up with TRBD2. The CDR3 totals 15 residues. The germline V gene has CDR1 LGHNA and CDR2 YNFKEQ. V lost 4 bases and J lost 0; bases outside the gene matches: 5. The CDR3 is CASSPTSARSYEQYF. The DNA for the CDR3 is TGTGCCAGCAGCCCGACTAGCGCGCGCTCCTACGAGCAGTACTTC.

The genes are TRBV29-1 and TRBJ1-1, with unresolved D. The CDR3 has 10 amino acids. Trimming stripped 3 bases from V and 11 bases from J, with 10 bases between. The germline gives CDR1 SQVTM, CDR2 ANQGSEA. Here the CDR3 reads CSVDPGDAFF. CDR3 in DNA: TGCAGCGTTGATCCTGGAGACGCTTTCTTT.

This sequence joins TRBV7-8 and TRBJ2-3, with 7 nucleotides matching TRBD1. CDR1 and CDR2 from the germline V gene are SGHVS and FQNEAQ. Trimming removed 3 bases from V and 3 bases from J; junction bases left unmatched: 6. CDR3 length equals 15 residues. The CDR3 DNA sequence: TGTGCCAGCAGCTTGAGGGACAGCAGTACAGATACGCAGTATTTT. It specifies CASSLRDSSTDTQYF.

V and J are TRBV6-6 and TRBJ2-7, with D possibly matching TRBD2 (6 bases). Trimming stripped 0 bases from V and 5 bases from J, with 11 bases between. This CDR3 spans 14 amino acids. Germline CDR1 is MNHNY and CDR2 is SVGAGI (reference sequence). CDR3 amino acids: CASSYSVGSNEQYF. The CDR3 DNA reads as TGTGCCAGCAGTTACTCGGTCGGGAGCAACGAGCAGTACTTC.

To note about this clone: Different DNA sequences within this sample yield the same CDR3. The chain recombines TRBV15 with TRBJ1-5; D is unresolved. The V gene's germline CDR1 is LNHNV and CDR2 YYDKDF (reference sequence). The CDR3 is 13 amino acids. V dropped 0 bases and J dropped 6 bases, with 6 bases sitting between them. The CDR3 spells CATSRDLGQPQHF. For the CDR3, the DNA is TGTGCCACCAGCAGAGATCTCGGTCAGCCCCAGCATTTT. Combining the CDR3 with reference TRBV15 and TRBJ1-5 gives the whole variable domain DAMVIQNPRYQVTQFGKPVTLSCSQTLNHNVMYWYQQKSSQAPKLLFHYYDKDFNNEADTPDNFQSRRPNTSFCFLDIRSPGLGDTAMYLCATSRDLGQPQHFGDGTRLSIL.

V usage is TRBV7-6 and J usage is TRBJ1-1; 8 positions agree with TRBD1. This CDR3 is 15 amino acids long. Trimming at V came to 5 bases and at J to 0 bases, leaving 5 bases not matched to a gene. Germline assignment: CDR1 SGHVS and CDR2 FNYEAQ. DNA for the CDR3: TGTGCCAGCAGCCGGAGGACAGGGATGAACACTGAAGCTTTCTTT. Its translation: CASSRRTGMNTEAFF.

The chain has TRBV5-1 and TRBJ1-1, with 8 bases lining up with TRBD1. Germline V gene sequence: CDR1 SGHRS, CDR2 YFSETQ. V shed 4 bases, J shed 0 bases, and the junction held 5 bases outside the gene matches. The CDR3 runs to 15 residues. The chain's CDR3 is CASSPGQVMNTEAFF. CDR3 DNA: TGCGCCAGCAGCCCGGGACAGGTTATGAACACTGAAGCTTTCTTT. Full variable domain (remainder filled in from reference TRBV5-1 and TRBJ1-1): KAGVTQTPRYLIKTRGQQVTLSCSPISGHRSVSWYQQTPGQGLQFLFEYFSETQRNKGNFPGRFSGRQFSNSRSEMNVSTLELGDSALYLCASSPGQVMNTEAFFGQGTRLTVV.

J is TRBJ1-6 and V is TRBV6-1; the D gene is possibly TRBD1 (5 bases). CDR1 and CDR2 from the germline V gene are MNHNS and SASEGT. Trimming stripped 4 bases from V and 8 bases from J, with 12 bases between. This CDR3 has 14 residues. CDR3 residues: CASSADSAYSPLHF. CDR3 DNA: TGTGCCAGCAGTGCCGACAGCGCATATTCACCCCTCCACTTT.

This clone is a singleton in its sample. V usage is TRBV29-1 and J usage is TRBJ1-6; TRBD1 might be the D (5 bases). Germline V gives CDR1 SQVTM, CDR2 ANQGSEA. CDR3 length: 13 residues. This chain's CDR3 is CGGASSYNSPLHF. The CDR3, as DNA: TGCGGCGGGGCCAGCTCCTATAATTCACCCCTCCACTTT.